Following are 16 T cell receptor beta chains from one sample sequenced in a study of blood T cell repertoires in COVID-19. TCRdb's table, derived via immunoSEQ multiplex PCR, lists solely in-frame clones and lacks some. The sample has about 100,000 clones; around 82% are singletons. Specimen: peripheral blood. These receptors were obtained from a man aged 45-65 years who had recovered from COVID-19.

The J gene is TRBJ2-3, the V gene TRBV28, with TRBD2 matching 12 bases. The CDR3 covers 16 residues. Germline V gene data show CDR1 as MDHEN and CDR2 as SYDVKM. J was trimmed by 5 bases and V by 2 bases; bases with no gene match: 5. CDR3 region: CASSLPLAGGQDTQYF. The DNA of the CDR3 is TGTGCCAGCAGTTTACCCCTAGCGGGAGGGCAAGATACGCAGTATTTT.

The sample holds one count of this clone. The chain joins TRBV5-4 to TRBJ1-1, with 7 bases lining up with TRBD1. The CDR3 is 15 amino acids. The V segment lost 0 bases and the J segment 4 bases; nucleotides outside the gene matches: 6. The germline gives CDR1 SGHNT, CDR2 YYREEE (reference sequence). CDR3 sequence reads: CASSLEGARGTEAFF. The CDR3 bases are TGTGCCAGCAGCTTGGAGGGGGCGCGGGGCACTGAAGCTTTCTTT.

This sequence joins TRBV6-2 or TRBV6-3 and TRBJ2-7; D unresolved. Germline V gene data show CDR1 as MNHEY and CDR2 as SVGEGT. The CDR3 is 13 residues long. V lost 2 bases, J lost 2 bases, and 7 bases lay in between. The CDR3 sequence is CASSYTDTYEQYF. The CDR3 nucleotides are TGTGCCAGCAGTTACACCGACACCTACGAGCAGTACTTC.

The rearrangement links TRBV10-3 to TRBJ2-5, with D perhaps matching TRBD1 (5 bases). Germline V CDR1 and CDR2: ENHRY, SYGVKD. There are 13 residues in the CDR3. The V gene lost 3 bases and the J gene lost 4 bases, with 9 bases spanning the gap. Here the CDR3 DNA reads TGTGCCATCAGTGAAAGGGGAAGAGAGACCCAGTACTTC. Translating gives CAISERGRETQYF.

V is TRBV5-5 and J is TRBJ1-3, with 8 nucleotides matching TRBD1. CDR3 length equals 15 residues. CDR1 and CDR2 from the germline V gene are SGHKS and YYEKEE (reference sequence). J gave up 4 bases and V 4 bases, and 7 bases lay outside the gene matches. This CDR3 reads CASSPDTGGGNTIYF. The CDR3 DNA reads as TGTGCCAGCAGCCCAGACACAGGGGGGGGAAACACCATATATTTT.

The count of this clone is one. V is TRBV6-5 and J is TRBJ1-4; D unresolved. The CDR3 length is 14 residues. CDR1 and CDR2 from the germline V gene are MNHEY and SVGAGI. V was clipped by 5 bases and J by 1 base, with 8 bases between them. The CDR3 reads CASSRIETNEKLFF. CDR3 DNA sequence: TGTGCCAGCAGTCGTATAGAAACTAATGAAAAACTGTTTTTT.

The gene calls are TRBV30 and TRBJ1-2; 8 bases agree with TRBD1. The CDR3 contains 16 residues. Germline V gene data show CDR1 as GTSNPN and CDR2 as SVGIG (reference sequence). With V trimmed by 2 bases and J by 5 bases, 13 bases remained unmatched. CDR3 sequence: CAWSPPQGALGYGYTF. CDR3 DNA: TGTGCCTGGAGTCCCCCGCAGGGGGCCTTAGGATATGGCTACACCTTC.

V is TRBV5-6 and J is TRBJ2-5; 8 nucleotides align to TRBD1. The CDR3 covers 13 residues. J was trimmed by 10 bases and V by 5 bases; bases with no gene match: 10. Germline V gene sequence: CDR1 SGHDT, CDR2 YYEEEE. CDR3 sequence reads: CASRLPGQGLQYF. The CDR3 DNA follows: TGTGCCAGCAGACTCCCCGGACAGGGTCTCCAGTACTTC.

The V gene is TRBV5-4, the J gene TRBJ2-1; the match to TRBD2 covers 8 bases. Germline CDR1 SGHNT, CDR2 YYREEE (reference sequence). This CDR3 has 14 residues. Germline trimming cut 4 bases from V and 5 bases from J; bases unmatched to any gene: 5. The CDR3 region has the DNA TGTGCCAGCAGCGCCACTAGCGGCCACAATGAGCAGTTCTTC. Amino acid sequence: CASSATSGHNEQFF.

The chain carries TRBV7-6 and TRBJ1-3, with 8 nucleotides matching TRBD1. The CDR3 runs to 20 residues. The junction had 17 bases not matched to a gene; V was cut back by 4 bases and J by 0 bases. CDR1 and CDR2 from the germline V gene are SGHVS and FNYEAQ. The CDR3 reads CASSSLKQGAVLTSGNTIYF. CDR3 coding DNA: TGTGCCAGCAGCTCCTTGAAGCAGGGGGCGGTCCTAACCTCTGGAAACACCATATATTTT.

The chain recombines TRBV18 with TRBJ2-5; D possibly corresponds to TRBD1 (6 bases). V lost 6 bases to trimming and J lost 4 bases, with 15 bases between them. Per germline, CDR1 KGHSH and CDR2 LQKENI. The CDR3 length is 14 residues. The CDR3 protein is CASSLIGGRETQYF. The CDR3 nucleotides are TGTGCCAGCTCCCTTATTGGGGGCAGAGAGACCCAGTACTTC. Drawing the rest from reference TRBV18 and TRBJ2-5, the complete variable domain is NAGVMQNPRHLVRRRGQEARLRCSPMKGHSHVYWYRQLPEEGLKFMVYLQKENIIDESGMPKERFSAEFPKEGPSILRIQQVVRGDSAAYFCASSLIGGRETQYFGPGTRLLVL.

V gene TRBV2 combines with J gene TRBJ2-5; 14 nucleotides agree with TRBD2. Germline lookup yields CDR1 SNHLY and CDR2 FYNNEI. CDR3 length: 17 residues. The V gene end was trimmed by 6 bases and the J gene end by 1 base; junction bases not matched to a gene: 7. The DNA of the CDR3 is TGTGCCAGCAGGGGGACTAGCGGGGGCCTCCGCCAAGAGACCCAGTACTTC. Amino acid sequence: CASRGTSGGLRQETQYF.

V usage is TRBV3-1 (or the pseudogene TRBV3-2) and J usage is TRBJ1-4; D gene ambiguous. The CDR3 loop spans 15 amino acids. V lost 1 base and J 6 bases, leaving 12 bases between the germline ends. The germline V gene encodes CDR1 LGHDT and CDR2 YNNKEL (reference sequence). This CDR3 reads CASSQAVLSYEKLFF. As DNA, the CDR3 is TGTGCCAGCAGCCAAGCAGTCCTTTCCTATGAAAAACTGTTTTTT.

The V gene is TRBV6-6, the J gene TRBJ1-4, with a possible D match to TRBD1 (6 bases). This CDR3 has 13 residues. The V gene's germline CDR1 is MNHNY and CDR2 SVGAGI (reference sequence). Trimming took off 11 bases at V and 8 bases at J, with 18 bases between the two ends. CDR3 amino acids: CAARQANWEKLFF. In nucleotides, the CDR3 is TGTGCCGCCAGACAGGCCAACTGGGAAAAACTGTTTTTT.

The rearrangement links TRBV7-2 to TRBJ2-3; 7 bases are shared with TRBD1. Unmatched junction bases numbered 8, after V lost 7 bases and J lost 4 bases. The CDR3 has 14 residues. Germline values: CDR1 SGHTA, CDR2 FQGNSA. CDR3 nucleotides: TGTGCCAGCACCGAGAGGGGGCGCGCAGATACGCAGTATTTT. Residues: CASTERGRADTQYF.

This chain joins TRBV9 and TRBJ2-7; the D gene is possibly TRBD1 (5 bases). Germline CDR1 SGDLS, CDR2 YYNGEE. V was pared by 4 bases and J by 2 bases, with 16 bases between. The CDR3 is 15 amino acids. CDR3 protein: CASSPDSIPTYEQYF. The DNA for the CDR3 is TGTGCCAGCAGCCCCGACAGCATACCGACCTACGAGCAGTACTTC.